This TCR beta chain originates from a study of blood T cells in healthy people across ages. At least 7 million PBMCs were isolated per sample. Germline values: CDR1 PRHDT, CDR2 FYEKMQ (reference sequence). Trimming took off 2 bases at V and 8 bases at J, with 7 bases between the two ends. The CDR3 has 12 residues. With a J-beta primer mix and a sample-barcoded 5' primer, a second PCR ran 7 to 11 cycles. Template switching added a 12-random-nucleotide identifier to every cDNA molecule. TCRdb fed the 5' RACE reads into MiXCR, producing one record per CDR3 protein. Of fewer than 950,000 distinct CDR3 sequences detected, 36% appear once; the ten largest clones hold 10% to 15%.

The specimen was blood. This sequence joins TRBV13 and TRBJ2-1; D unclear. This sequence was found in a man aged 18 to 30 in good health. The CDR3 DNA sequence: TGTGCCAGCAGCTTACCTGGGGATGAGCAGTTCTTC. This codes for CASSLPGDEQFF.